This T cell receptor beta chain was captured by sequencing in a study of PD-L1 blockade in urothelial cancer. Time point defined: peripheral blood 6 weeks after treatment start. Trimming shortened V by 4 bases and J by 10 bases, and 27 bases separated the two germline ends. The CDR3 consists of 17 residues. The germline V gene encodes CDR1 SGDLS and CDR2 YYNGEE. Repertoires were generated with immunoSEQ multiplex PCR, while TCRdb's copy carries only in-frame clones and drops some. Among over 100,000 clones listed, 91% were seen once. The sample consisted of PBMCs, taken around atezolizumab (anti-PD-L1) treatment. J is TRBJ2-1 and V is TRBV9; no firm D call. This sequence originates from a man between 60 and 75 years old with urothelial cancer. In DNA form, the CDR3 reads TGTGCCAGCAGCCCCCGTTCCTACCGTAACGCGAGGTTGGAGCAGTTCTTC. Encoded protein: CASSPRSYRNARLEQFF.